This T cell receptor beta chain was recorded in a study of cytotoxic CD8 clonotypes in ibrutinib-treated CLL. Study at large: The study included roughly 10 relapsed/refractory and fewer than 16 treatment-naive patients; approximately 17 had IGHV unmutated disease.

To note about this clone: Its matching antigen is unknown.

Study-wide points: The study found public clonotypes uncommon, contracting or stable on treatment.

The CDR3 runs 12 residues. Germline V gene sequence: CDR1 LNHNV, CDR2 YYDKDF (reference sequence). The V gene lost 1 base and the J gene lost 4 bases, with 4 bases spanning the gap. Profiled with immunoSEQ multiplex PCR; TCRdb holds only in-frame clones, not every one. The sample holds around 200,000 clones; about four fifths are singletons and the top ten take roughly an eighth. This specimen was PBMCs, taken after 12 months of ibrutinib treatment. This sequence joins TRBV15 and TRBJ2-5, with unresolved D. The TCR comes from a human donor with chronic lymphocytic leukemia. CDR3 sequence (DNA): TGTGCCACCAGCAGAGGCCGAGAGACCCAGTACTTC. Translation gives CATSRGRETQYF.